This T cell receptor (beta chain) comes out of a study of blood T cell repertoires in COVID-19. The CDR3 runs 18 residues. Trimming removed 1 base from V and 0 bases from J; junction bases left unmatched: 11. Germline lookup yields CDR1 SGHAT and CDR2 FQNNGV. Profiled with immunoSEQ multiplex PCR; TCRdb holds only in-frame clones, not every one. The sample carries roughly 160,000 clones, about 80% recorded once. Only one count was recorded for this clone. V gene TRBV11-2 combines with J gene TRBJ2-7; 8 positions match TRBD2. This clonotype was sampled from a man aged 65-85 years with active or convalescent COVID-19. The sequencing input was peripheral blood. Here the CDR3 reads CASSLGHPGGVSSYEQYF. The CDR3 region has the DNA TGTGCCAGCAGCTTAGGTCACCCGGGGGGGGTCAGCTCCTACGAGCAGTACTTC.